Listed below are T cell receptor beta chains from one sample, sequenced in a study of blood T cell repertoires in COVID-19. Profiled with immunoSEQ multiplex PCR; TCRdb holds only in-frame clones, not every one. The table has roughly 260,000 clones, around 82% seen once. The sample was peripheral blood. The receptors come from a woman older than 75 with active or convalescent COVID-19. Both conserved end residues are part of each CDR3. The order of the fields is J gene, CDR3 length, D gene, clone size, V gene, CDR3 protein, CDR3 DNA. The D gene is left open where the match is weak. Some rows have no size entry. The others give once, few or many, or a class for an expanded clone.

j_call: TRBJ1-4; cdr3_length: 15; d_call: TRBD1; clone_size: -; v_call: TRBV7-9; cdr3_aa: CASSINRGTNEKLFF; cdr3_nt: TGTGCCAGCAGCATAAACAGGGGAACTAATGAAAAACTGTTTTTT
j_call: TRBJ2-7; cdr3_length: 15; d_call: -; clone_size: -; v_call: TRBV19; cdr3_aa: CASSIEPGSPYEQYF; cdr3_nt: TGTGCCAGTAGTATCGAGCCCGGGTCCCCCTACGAGCAGTACTTC
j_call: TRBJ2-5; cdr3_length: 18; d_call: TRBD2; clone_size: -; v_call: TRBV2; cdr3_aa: CASSEGFLAGGPGETQYF; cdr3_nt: TGTGCCAGCAGTGAAGGATTTCTAGCGGGGGGGCCGGGAGAGACCCAGTACTTC
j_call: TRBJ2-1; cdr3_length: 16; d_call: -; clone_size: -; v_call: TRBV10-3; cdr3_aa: CAISESGGGPYNEQFF; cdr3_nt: TGTGCCATCAGTGAGTCAGGGGGGGGGCCTTACAATGAGCAGTTCTTC
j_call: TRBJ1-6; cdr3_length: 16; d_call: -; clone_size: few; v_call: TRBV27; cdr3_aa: CASITIPAGFNSPLHF; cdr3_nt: TGTGCCAGCATTACCATCCCAGCAGGTTTTAATTCACCCCTCCACTTT
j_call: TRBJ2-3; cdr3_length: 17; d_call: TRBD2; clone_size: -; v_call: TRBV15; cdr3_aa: CATSRGTSVSGMDTQYF; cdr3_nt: TGTGCCACCAGCAGAGGAACTAGCGTTTCCGGCATGGATACGCAGTATTTT
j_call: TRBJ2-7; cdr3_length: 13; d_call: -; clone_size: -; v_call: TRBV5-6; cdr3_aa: CASSLAFAREQYF; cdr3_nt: TGTGCCAGCAGCTTGGCCTTTGCGCGCGAGCAGTACTTC
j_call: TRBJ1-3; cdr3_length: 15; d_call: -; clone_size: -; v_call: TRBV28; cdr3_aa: CASGFRGNSGNTIYF; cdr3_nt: TGTGCCAGCGGATTCAGGGGAAACTCTGGAAACACCATATATTTT
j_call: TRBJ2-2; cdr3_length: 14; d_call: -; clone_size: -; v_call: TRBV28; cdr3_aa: CASSRGGNTGELFF; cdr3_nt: TGTGCCAGCAGTAGGGGGGGGAACACCGGGGAGCTGTTTTTT
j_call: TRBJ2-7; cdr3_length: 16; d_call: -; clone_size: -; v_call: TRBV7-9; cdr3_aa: CASSLAPQGGKDEQYF; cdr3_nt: TGTGCCAGCAGCTTAGCCCCACAAGGGGGTAAGGACGAGCAGTACTTC
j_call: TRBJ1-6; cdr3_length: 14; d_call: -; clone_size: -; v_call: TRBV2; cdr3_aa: CASTTGSYNSPLHF; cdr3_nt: TGTGCCAGCACGACGGGCTCCTATAATTCACCCCTCCACTTT
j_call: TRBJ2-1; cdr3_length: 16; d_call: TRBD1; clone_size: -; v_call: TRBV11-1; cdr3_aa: CASSLVGQGNYNEQFF; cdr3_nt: TGTGCCAGCAGCTTAGTTGGACAGGGTAATTATAATGAGCAGTTCTTC
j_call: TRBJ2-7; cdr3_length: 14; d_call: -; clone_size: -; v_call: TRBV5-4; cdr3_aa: CASSLDQTSYEQYF; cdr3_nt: TGTGCCAGCAGCTTGGACCAGACTTCCTACGAGCAGTACTTC
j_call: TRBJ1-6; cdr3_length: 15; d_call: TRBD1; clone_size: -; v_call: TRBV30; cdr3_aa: CAWSVLDRANSPLHF; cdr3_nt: TGTGCCTGGAGTGTCCTCGACAGGGCCAATTCACCCCTCCACTTT
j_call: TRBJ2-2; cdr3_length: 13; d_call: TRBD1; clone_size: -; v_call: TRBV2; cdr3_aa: CATQTGYTGELFF; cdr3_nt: TGTGCCACCCAGACAGGGTACACCGGGGAGCTGTTTTTT
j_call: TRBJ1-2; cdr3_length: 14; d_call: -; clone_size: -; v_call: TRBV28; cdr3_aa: CASSPPGGDYGYTF; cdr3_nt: TGTGCCAGCAGTCCCCCTGGCGGGGACTATGGCTACACCTTC
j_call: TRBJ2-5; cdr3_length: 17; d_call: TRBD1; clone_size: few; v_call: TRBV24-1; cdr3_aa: CATSGRGSRGIQETQYF; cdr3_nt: TGTGCCACCAGTGGAAGGGGGAGCAGGGGGATTCAAGAGACCCAGTACTTC
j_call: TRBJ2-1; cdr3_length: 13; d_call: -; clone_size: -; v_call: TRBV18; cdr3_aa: CASSVRGSAEQFF; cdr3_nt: TGTGCCAGCTCCGTAAGGGGGTCGGCAGAGCAGTTCTTC
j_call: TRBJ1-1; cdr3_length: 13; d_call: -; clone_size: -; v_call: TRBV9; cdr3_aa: CASSVPQNTEAFF; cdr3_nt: TGTGCCAGCAGCGTTCCCCAGAACACTGAAGCTTTCTTT
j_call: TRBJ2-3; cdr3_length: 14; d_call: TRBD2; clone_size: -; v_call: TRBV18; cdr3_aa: CASSMGRAPDTQYF; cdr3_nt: TGTGCCAGCTCAATGGGGAGGGCCCCAGATACGCAGTATTTT
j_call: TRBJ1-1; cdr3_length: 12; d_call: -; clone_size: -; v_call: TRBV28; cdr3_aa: CASSLGGTVAFF; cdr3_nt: TGTGCCAGCAGTTTGGGCGGGACGGTAGCTTTCTTT
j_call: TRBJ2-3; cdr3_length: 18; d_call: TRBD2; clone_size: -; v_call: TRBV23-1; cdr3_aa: CASSPTRGRTSGGNTQYF; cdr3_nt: TGCGCCAGCAGTCCAACAAGGGGCCGGACTAGCGGTGGGAATACGCAGTATTTT
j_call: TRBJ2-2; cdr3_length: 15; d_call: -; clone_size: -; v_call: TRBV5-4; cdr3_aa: CASSFGRGGTGELFF; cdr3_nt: TGTGCCAGCAGCTTTGGACGGGGAGGCACCGGGGAGCTGTTTTTT
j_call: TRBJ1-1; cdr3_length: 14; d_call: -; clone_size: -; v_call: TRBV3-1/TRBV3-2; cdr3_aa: CASTQGGGLGEAFF; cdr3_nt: TGTGCCAGCACCCAAGGGGGGGGCTTGGGTGAAGCTTTCTTT
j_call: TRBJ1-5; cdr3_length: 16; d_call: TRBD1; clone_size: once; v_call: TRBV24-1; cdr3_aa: CATSDPGQGGNQPQHF; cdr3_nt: TGTGCCACCAGTGATCCCGGACAGGGGGGGAATCAGCCCCAGCATTTT
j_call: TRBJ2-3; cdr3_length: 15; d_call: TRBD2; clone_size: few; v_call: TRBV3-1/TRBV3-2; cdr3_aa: CASTLDGRAQDTQYF; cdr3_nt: TGTGCCAGCACCCTCGACGGGAGGGCCCAAGATACGCAGTATTTT
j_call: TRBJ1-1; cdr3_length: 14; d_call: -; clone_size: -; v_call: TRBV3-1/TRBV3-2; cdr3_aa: CASSHLGQSDEAFF; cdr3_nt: TGTGCCAGCAGCCACTTGGGGCAGTCGGATGAAGCTTTCTTT
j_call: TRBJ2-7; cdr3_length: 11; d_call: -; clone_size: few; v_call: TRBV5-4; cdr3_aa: CASSLEAEQYF; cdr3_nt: TGTGCCAGCAGCTTGGAAGCCGAGCAGTACTTC
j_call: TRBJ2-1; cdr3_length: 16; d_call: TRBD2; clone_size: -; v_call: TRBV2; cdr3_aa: CASKGGLAGGGNEQFF; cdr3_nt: TGTGCCAGCAAAGGAGGACTAGCGGGAGGAGGGAATGAGCAGTTCTTC
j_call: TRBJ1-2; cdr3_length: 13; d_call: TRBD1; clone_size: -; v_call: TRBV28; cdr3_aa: CASRPQGGYGYTF; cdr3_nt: TGTGCCAGCAGGCCTCAGGGGGGATATGGCTACACCTTC
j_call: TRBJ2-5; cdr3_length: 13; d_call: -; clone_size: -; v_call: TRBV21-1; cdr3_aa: CASSKVETGGVYF; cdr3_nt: TGTGCCAGCAGCAAAGTAGAGACAGGGGGAGTATACTTC
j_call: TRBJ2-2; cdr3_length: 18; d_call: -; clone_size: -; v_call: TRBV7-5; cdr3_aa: CARSSPGYRQGVAGELFF; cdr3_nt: TGTGCCAGAAGCTCTCCGGGGTATAGACAGGGGGTGGCCGGGGAGCTGTTTTTT
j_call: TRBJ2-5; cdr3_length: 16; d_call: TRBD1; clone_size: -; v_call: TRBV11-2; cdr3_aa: CASSLILHGQGETQYF; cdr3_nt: TGTGCCAGCAGCCTCATTCTCCATGGACAGGGAGAGACCCAGTACTTC
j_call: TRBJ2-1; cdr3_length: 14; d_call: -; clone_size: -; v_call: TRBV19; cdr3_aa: CASSSNRHYSEQFF; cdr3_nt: TGTGCCAGTAGTTCCAACCGACATTATTCTGAGCAGTTCTTC
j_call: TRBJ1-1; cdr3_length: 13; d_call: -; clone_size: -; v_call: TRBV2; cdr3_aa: CASSEGWNTEAFF; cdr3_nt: TGTGCCAGCAGCGAGGGATGGAACACTGAAGCTTTCTTT
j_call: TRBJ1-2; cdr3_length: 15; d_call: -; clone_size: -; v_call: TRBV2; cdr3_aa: CASSENRPLYYGYTF; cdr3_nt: TGTGCCAGCAGTGAAAACAGACCCCTATACTATGGCTACACCTTC
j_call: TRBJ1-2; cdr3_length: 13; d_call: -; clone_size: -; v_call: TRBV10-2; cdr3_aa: CASSSGVGYGYTF; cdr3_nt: TGCGCCAGCTCCTCAGGGGTCGGCTATGGCTACACCTTC
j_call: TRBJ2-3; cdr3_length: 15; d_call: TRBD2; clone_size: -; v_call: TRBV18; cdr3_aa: CASSPVGLGTDTQYF; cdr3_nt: TGTGCCAGCTCTCCCGTCGGACTAGGCACAGATACGCAGTATTTT
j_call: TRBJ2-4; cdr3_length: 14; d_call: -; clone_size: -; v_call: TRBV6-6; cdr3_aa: CASRAQTDKNIQYF; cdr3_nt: TGTGCCAGCAGGGCACAGACAGATAAAAACATTCAGTACTTC
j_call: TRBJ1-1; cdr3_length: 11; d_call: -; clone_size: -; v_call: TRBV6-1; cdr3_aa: CASSERTEAFF; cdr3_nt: TGTGCCAGCAGTGAGAGGACAGAAGCTTTCTTT
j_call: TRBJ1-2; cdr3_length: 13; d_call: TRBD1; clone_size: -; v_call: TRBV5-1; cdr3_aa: CASSTGTGYGYTF; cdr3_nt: TGCGCCAGCAGCACCGGGACAGGCTATGGCTACACCTTC
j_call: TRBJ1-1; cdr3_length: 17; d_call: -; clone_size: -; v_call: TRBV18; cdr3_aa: CASSLKKPGVANTEAFF; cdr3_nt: TGTGCCAGCTCACTTAAAAAACCGGGGGTCGCGAACACTGAAGCTTTCTTT
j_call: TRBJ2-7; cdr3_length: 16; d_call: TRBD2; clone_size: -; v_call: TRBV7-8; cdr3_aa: CASSPLGLAGGNEQYF; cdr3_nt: TGTGCCAGCAGCCCCCTAGGACTAGCGGGAGGGAACGAGCAGTACTTC
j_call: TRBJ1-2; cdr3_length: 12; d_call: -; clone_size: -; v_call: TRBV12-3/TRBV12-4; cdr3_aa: CASSTSRGGYTF; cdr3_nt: TGTGCCAGCTCAACTTCGCGGGGAGGCTACACCTTC
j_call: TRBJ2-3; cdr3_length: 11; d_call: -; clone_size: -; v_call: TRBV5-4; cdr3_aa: CASSRRDTQYF; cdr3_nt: TGTGCCAGCAGCCGGAGGGATACGCAGTATTTT
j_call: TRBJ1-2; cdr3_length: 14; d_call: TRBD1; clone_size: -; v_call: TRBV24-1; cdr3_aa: CATSEAGTGTGYTF; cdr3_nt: TGTGCCACCAGTGAAGCCGGGACAGGGACTGGCTACACCTTC